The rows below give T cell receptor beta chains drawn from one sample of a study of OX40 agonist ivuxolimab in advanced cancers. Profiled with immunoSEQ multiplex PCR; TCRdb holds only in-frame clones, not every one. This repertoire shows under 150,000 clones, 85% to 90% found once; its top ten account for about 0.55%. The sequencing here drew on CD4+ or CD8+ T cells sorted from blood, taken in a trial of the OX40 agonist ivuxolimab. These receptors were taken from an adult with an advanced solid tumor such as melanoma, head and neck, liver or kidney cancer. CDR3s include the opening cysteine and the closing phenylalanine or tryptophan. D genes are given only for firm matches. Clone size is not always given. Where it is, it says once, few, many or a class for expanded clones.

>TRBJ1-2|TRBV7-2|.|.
TGTGCCAGCAGCTTAGCGTTAAACTATGGCTACACCTTC
CASSLALNYGYTF
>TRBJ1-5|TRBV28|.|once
TGTGCCAGCAGTCGACAGGGCAATCAGCCCCAGCATTTT
CASSRQGNQPQHF
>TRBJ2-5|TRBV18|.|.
TGTGCCAGCTCACCGGGCAGGGCCCAAGAGACCCAGTACTTC
CASSPGRAQETQYF
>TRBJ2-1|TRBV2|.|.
TGTGCCAGCAGTGAGGCAGGGAATGAGCAGTTCTTC
CASSEAGNEQFF
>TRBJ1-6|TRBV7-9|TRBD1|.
TGTGCCAGCAGCTACAGGGGGACGAATTCACCCCTCCACTTT
CASSYRGTNSPLHF
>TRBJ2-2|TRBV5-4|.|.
TGTGCCAGCAGCTTGGTGTGGCGGACGAACACCGGGGAGCTGTTTTTT
CASSLVWRTNTGELFF
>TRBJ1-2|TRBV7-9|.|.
TGTGCCAGCAGCTTAACAGTCCTCCGGGACTATGGCTACACCTTC
CASSLTVLRDYGYTF
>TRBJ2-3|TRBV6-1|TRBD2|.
TGTGCCAGCAGGAGCGGGGGGACGGGAGGGGATACGCAGTATTTT
CASRSGGTGGDTQYF
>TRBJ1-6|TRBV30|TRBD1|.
TGTGCCTGGAAAAGACAGGGAAATTCACCCCTCCACTTT
CAWKRQGNSPLHF
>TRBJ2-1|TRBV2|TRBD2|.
TGTGCCAGCAGGGCCGGGACTACCGGTGAGCAGTTCTTC
CASRAGTTGEQFF
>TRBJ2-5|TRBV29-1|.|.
TGCAGCGTGCCACAGGGAGGAGGAGAGACCCAGTACTTC
CSVPQGGGETQYF
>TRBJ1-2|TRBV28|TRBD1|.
TGTGCCAGCAGTCTAGGTGGACAGGCGCTAAAACTCTATGGCTACACCTTC
CASSLGGQALKLYGYTF
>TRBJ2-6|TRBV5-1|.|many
TGCGCCAGCAGCTTGGCGGGGGATGGGGCCAACGTCCTGACTTTC
CASSLAGDGANVLTF
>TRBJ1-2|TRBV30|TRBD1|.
TGTGCCTGGACTGGCAGGGGGGAGGGCTACACCTTC
CAWTGRGEGYTF
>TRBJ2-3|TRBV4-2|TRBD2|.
TGTGCCAGCGGACCGGCGGGGGTCACAGATACGCAGTATTTT
CASGPAGVTDTQYF
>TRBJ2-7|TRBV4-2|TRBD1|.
TGTGCCAGCAGCCAGGACAGGGGTCCCTACGAGCAGTACTTC
CASSQDRGPYEQYF
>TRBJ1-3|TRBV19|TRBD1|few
TGTGCCAGTATTCCTGGTGGGCCATGGACAGGGTCTGGAAACACCATATATTTT
CASIPGGPWTGSGNTIYF
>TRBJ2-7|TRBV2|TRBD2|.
TGTGCCAGCAGTGAAAGGGCTAGCGGGGCCTACGAGCAGTACTTC
CASSERASGAYEQYF
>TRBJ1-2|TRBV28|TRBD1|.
TGTGCCAGCAGTTTATTTCAGGGGGGACAGGGGAATGGTGGCTACACCTTC
CASSLFQGGQGNGGYTF
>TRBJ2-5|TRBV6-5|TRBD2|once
TGTGCCAGCAAACCCGGGACTAGCGGCGAGACCCAGTACTTC
CASKPGTSGETQYF
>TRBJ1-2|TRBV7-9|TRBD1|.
TGTGCCAGCAGGGCCGGGACAGGGGGCTCTGGCTACACCTTC
CASRAGTGGSGYTF
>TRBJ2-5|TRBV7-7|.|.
TGTGCTAGCAGCCAACGGGGCTCAGAGACCCAGTACTTC
CASSQRGSETQYF
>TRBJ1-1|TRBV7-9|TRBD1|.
TGTGCCAGCAGTTATCGGGACAGGGATGAAGCTTTCTTT
CASSYRDRDEAFF
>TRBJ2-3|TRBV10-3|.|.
TGTGCCATCAGTGAGTCTGTGAAGGAAGGGACGCAGTATTTT
CAISESVKEGTQYF
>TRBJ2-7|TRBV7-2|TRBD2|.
TGTGCCAGCAGCTCGACTAGCGGGCCCTACGAGCAGTACTTC
CASSSTSGPYEQYF
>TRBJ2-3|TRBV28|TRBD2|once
TGTGCCAGCCTCCCTCTAGCGGGGGGCCCAGATACGCAGTATTTT
CASLPLAGGPDTQYF
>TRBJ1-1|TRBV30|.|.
TGTGCCTGGAGTGTACAACGAGGGGAAGCTTTCTTT
CAWSVQRGEAFF
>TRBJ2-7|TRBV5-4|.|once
TGTGCCAGCAGCTTGGAACAGGGTCCCTACGAGCAGTACTTC
CASSLEQGPYEQYF
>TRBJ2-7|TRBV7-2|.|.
TGTGCCAGCAGCTTGCCGGGTTGGGAGCAGTACTTC
CASSLPGWEQYF
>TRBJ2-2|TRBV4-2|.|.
TGTGCCAGCAGCCAAGGGCCCGGGACTCTCGTGTCGAACACCGGGGAGCTGTTTTTT
CASSQGPGTLVSNTGELFF
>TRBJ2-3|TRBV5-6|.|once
TGTGCCAGCAGATGGGGGGTAGATACGCAGTATTTT
CASRWGVDTQYF
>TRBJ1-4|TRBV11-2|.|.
TGTGCCAGTACCTATCGCGAAAAACTGTTTTTT
CASTYREKLFF
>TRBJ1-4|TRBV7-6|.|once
TGTGCCAGCAGCTTATGGGGGAGTGAAAAACTGTTTTTT
CASSLWGSEKLFF
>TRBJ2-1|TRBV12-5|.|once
TGTGCTAGTGGTTTGGGGGGGCCCTACAATGAGCAGTTCTTC
CASGLGGPYNEQFF
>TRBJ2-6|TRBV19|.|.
TGTGCCAGTAGTCCAGGGGCGGCCGGGGCCAACGTCCTGACTTTC
CASSPGAAGANVLTF
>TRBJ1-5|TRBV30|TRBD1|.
TGTGCCTGGGGGACAGGGCCGGATCAGCCCCAGCATTTT
CAWGTGPDQPQHF
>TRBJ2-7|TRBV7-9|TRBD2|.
TGTGCCAGCAGCCTCCGGGGGGAGGGCTCCTACGAGCAGTACTTC
CASSLRGEGSYEQYF
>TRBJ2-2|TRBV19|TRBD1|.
TGTGCCAGTAGTATAGATTGGGGGACAGTCACCGGGGAGCTGTTTTTT
CASSIDWGTVTGELFF
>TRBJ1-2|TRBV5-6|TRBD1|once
TGTGCCAGCAGCTCCCGGGACAGCTTCACTAACTATGGCTACACCTTC
CASSSRDSFTNYGYTF
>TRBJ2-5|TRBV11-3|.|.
TGTGCCAGCAGCTTCCGGCCCCAAGAGACCCAGTACTTC
CASSFRPQETQYF
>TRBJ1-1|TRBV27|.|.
TGTGCCAGCAGTTCACTACCGAACACTGAAGCTTTCTTT
CASSSLPNTEAFF
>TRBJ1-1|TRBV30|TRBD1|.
TGTGCCTGGAGTGATACAGGGGGCAAGTTGAACACTGAAGCTTTCTTT
CAWSDTGGKLNTEAFF
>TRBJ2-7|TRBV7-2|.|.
TGTGCCAGCAGCCCAGGAGGGGGAACCTCCTACGAGCAGTACTTC
CASSPGGGTSYEQYF
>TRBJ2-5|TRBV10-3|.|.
TGTGCCATCAGTGAGTCGGGGGGCGGGAAGACCCAGTACTTC
CAISESGGGKTQYF
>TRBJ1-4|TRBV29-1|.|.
TGCAGCGTTGACAGGAATGAAAAACTGTTTTTT
CSVDRNEKLFF
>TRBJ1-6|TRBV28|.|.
TGTGCCAGCTATTATAGGGCAGGGCAAAATTCACCCCTCCACTTT
CASYYRAGQNSPLHF
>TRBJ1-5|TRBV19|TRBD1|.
TGTGCCAGTAGTATTTTGACAGGGGGTGGCAATCAGCCCCAGCATTTT
CASSILTGGGNQPQHF
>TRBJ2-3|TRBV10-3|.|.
TGTGCCGCAGGACAGACCACAGATACGCAGTATTTT
CAAGQTTDTQYF
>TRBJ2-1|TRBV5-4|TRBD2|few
TGTGCCAGCAGCTTGGGGGGGGGCTCCTACAATGAGCAGTTCTTC
CASSLGGGSYNEQFF
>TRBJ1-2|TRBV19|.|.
TGTGCCAGTAGTATCAACAGGGTGATTGGCTACACCTTC
CASSINRVIGYTF
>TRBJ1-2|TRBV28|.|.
TGTGCCAGCAGCCCCAAAAGTTATGGCTACACCTTC
CASSPKSYGYTF
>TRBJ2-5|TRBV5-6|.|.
TGTGCCAGCAGCTCCCCTCCGGGACCCCGGGAGACCCAGTACTTC
CASSSPPGPRETQYF
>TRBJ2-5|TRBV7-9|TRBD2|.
TGTGCCAGCAGCCCCCATAGGACTAGCGGGGGGTACCAAGAGACCCAGTACTTC
CASSPHRTSGGYQETQYF
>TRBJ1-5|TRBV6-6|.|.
TGTGCCAGCAATGCCGGAGGGAGCAATCAGCCCCAGCATTTT
CASNAGGSNQPQHF
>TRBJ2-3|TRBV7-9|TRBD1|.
TGTGCCAGCAGCTTTCTATCAGGGGGCGGAAGCACAGATACGCAGTATTTT
CASSFLSGGGSTDTQYF
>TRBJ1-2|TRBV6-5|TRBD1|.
TGTGCCAGCAGTCCCCAGGGGGCTGGCTACACCTTC
CASSPQGAGYTF
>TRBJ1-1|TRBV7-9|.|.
TGTGCCAGCAGCTTAGGGGGACTGGGCGGGGTTGAAGCTTTCTTT
CASSLGGLGGVEAFF